The 21 T cell receptor beta chains below were found in one sample sequenced in a study of T-cell reconstitution after alpha-beta-depleted transplantation in children. Preparation of the TCRbeta library was carried out with unique molecular identifiers. One entry per CDR3 protein, called by TCRdb with MiXCR from the PCR reads. Altogether about 220,000 distinct CDR3 sequences are present, roughly a sixth being singletons, with the ten largest covering about two fifths. Sequences were derived from PBMCs, mostly from graft donor cells, sampled 360 days after TCRalphabeta/CD19-depleted stem cell transplant. The source is a male patient aged 2 to 9 who had a stem cell transplant for acute lymphoblastic leukemia, so the T cells may come from the graft donor.

The table lists this clonotype with a few counts. V usage is TRBV6-2 or TRBV6-3 and J usage is TRBJ2-1; D is perhaps TRBD2 (6 bases). CDR1 and CDR2 from the germline V gene are MNHEY and SVGEGT. The CDR3 runs 15 residues. Trimming cost V 5 bases and J 4 bases, with 15 bases left between them. CDR3 amino acids: CASSPIGGKYNEQFF. In DNA form, the CDR3 reads TGTGCCAGCAGTCCCATCGGGGGAAAATACAATGAGCAGTTCTTC.

The J gene is TRBJ2-1, the V gene TRBV5-1, with D tentatively TRBD2 (5 bases). The CDR3 is 14 amino acids. The germline V gene has CDR1 SGHRS and CDR2 YFSETQ. The V gene lost 7 bases and the J gene lost 0 bases, with 11 bases spanning the gap. CDR3 loop: CASSPAGSYNEQFF. The CDR3 DNA reads TGCGCCAGCTCCCCCGCGGGCTCCTACAATGAGCAGTTCTTC.

The J gene is TRBJ2-3, the V gene TRBV29-1, with 9 bases that match TRBD1. Germline CDR1 SQVTM, CDR2 ANQGSEA. This CDR3 has 14 residues. V lost 4 bases to trimming and J lost 4 bases; unmatched junction nucleotides: 6. The CDR3 reads CSVADRGNADTQYF. The CDR3 DNA reads TGCAGCGTTGCCGACAGGGGGAACGCAGATACGCAGTATTTT.

This clonotype was seen at least ten times. The gene calls are TRBV7-9 and TRBJ1-2; 7 bases are shared with TRBD1. J gave up 4 bases and V 1 base, and 0 bases lay outside the gene matches. CDR1 SEHNR and CDR2 FQNEAQ come from the germline V gene (reference sequence). The CDR3 is 13 residues long. In DNA, the CDR3 is TGTGCCAGCAGCTTAGACAGGGGCTATGGCTACACCTTC. It specifies CASSLDRGYGYTF.

On this clonotype: This may arise from a read error, as a much more abundant clone is one base away. The chain carries TRBV5-1 and TRBJ2-1, with TRBD1 as a possible D gene (6 bases). This CDR3 has 14 residues. Germline CDR1 SGHRS, CDR2 YFSETQ. The CDR3 DNA reads as TGCGCCGGCAGCTTGGGCAGGGGTTACAATGAGCAGTTCTTC. This gives the protein CAGSLGRGYNEQFF.

This clonotype was counted many times. The J gene is TRBJ2-7, the V gene TRBV5-1, with 7 bases lining up with TRBD1. CDR1 is SGHRS and CDR2 is YFSETQ in the germline V gene. With V trimmed by 5 bases and J by 2 bases, 4 bases remained unmatched. The CDR3 totals 13 residues. CDR3 DNA: TGCGCCAGCAGAATGACAGGGACCTACGAGCAGTACTTC. Amino acids: CASRMTGTYEQYF.

This clonotype is deemed medium-sized. The chain links TRBV12-3 or TRBV12-4 to TRBJ2-1, with 8 bases aligning to TRBD2. After removal of 5 bases from V and 6 bases from J, the junction contained 12 bases not matched to a gene. CDR3 size: 16 residues. In DNA form, the CDR3 reads TGTGCCAGCAGTCCCCCCGGGACTAGGTTCCGCAATGAGCAGTTCTTC. It translates to CASSPPGTRFRNEQFF.

The chain joins TRBV9 to TRBJ2-1, with a weak D call TRBD2 (7 bases). Germline CDR1 SGDLS, CDR2 YYNGEE. V dropped 3 bases and J dropped 6 bases, with 10 bases sitting between them. This CDR3 is 13 amino acids long. The CDR3 nucleotides read TGTGCCAGCAGCGACGGGGGGCGCAATGAGCAGTTCTTC. Translation gives CASSDGGRNEQFF.

This clonotype appeared many times. The chain combines TRBV20-1 with TRBJ2-7, with D unresolved. Germline-derived CDR1 and CDR2 are DFQATT and SNEGSKA (reference sequence). The CDR3 totals 13 residues. The V and J ends lost 3 bases and 0 bases respectively, with 9 bases between them. CDR3 bases: TGCAGTGCTAGGGGTGGCAGCTCCTACGAGCAGTACTTC. Translating it yields CSARGGSSYEQYF.

This clonotype was seen a handful of times. J is TRBJ2-7 and V is TRBV29-1; D may be TRBD1 (6 bases). V lost 6 bases and J 0 bases, leaving 12 bases between the germline ends. CDR1 is SQVTM and CDR2 is ANQGSEA in the germline V gene. The CDR3 runs 13 residues. The CDR3 protein is CSVDSESSYEQYF. Written as DNA, the CDR3 is TGCAGCGTGGACAGCGAAAGCTCCTACGAGCAGTACTTC.

This clonotype turned up a few times. V gene TRBV5-1 combines with J gene TRBJ2-5, with D perhaps TRBD1 or TRBD2 (5 bases each). This CDR3 comprises 15 residues. Per germline, CDR1 SGHRS and CDR2 YFSETQ. V was cut by 0 bases and J by 5 bases, with 14 bases left in between. For the CDR3, the DNA is TGCGCCAGCAGCTTGGAACACGGGGCAGGGGAGACCCAGTACTTC. Protein sequence: CASSLEHGAGETQYF.

This rearrangement joins TRBV10-3 to TRBJ2-1; 8 nucleotides align to TRBD1. Trimming removed 5 bases from V and 7 bases from J; junction bases left unmatched: 10. This CDR3 spans 15 amino acids. Germline V gene sequence: CDR1 ENHRY, CDR2 SYGVKD. The DNA for the CDR3 is TGTGCCATCAGTACAACCGGACAGGGTGGGAATGAGCAGTTCTTC. Its translation is CAISTTGQGGNEQFF.

This clonotype was seen a handful of times. V usage is TRBV7-7 and J usage is TRBJ1-4; no reliable D call. The CDR3 covers 16 residues. Germline assignment: CDR1 SSHAT and CDR2 FNYEAQ (reference sequence). Trimming removed 2 bases from V and 6 bases from J, with 16 bases in between. The CDR3 region has the DNA TGTGCCAGCAGCTTAAGGCCGGGCCGTACGGATGAAAAACTGTTTTTT. Protein sequence: CASSLRPGRTDEKLFF.

This clonotype was seen at least ten times. The chain combines TRBV27 with TRBJ1-4; TRBD1 is a possible D gene (6 bases). CDR3 length: 16 amino acids. The germline CDR1 and CDR2 sequences are MNHEY and SMNVEV (reference sequence). V lost 2 bases to trimming and J lost 5 bases, with 15 bases between them. DNA for the CDR3: TGTGCCAGCAGTTTAATAGGGGTAGGGGGAAATGAAAAACTGTTTTTT. Its protein is CASSLIGVGGNEKLFF.

This clonotype occurred a few times. The V and J genes are TRBV20-1 and TRBJ2-1; 8 bases are shared with TRBD2. The V and J ends lost 1 base and 3 bases, in that order; junction bases with no gene match: 8. Germline CDR1 DFQATT, CDR2 SNEGSKA (reference sequence). The CDR3 has 16 residues. CDR3 loop: CSARGGSGTDYNEQFF. CDR3 nucleotide sequence: TGCAGTGCTAGAGGAGGTAGCGGGACCGACTACAATGAGCAGTTCTTC.

V and J are TRBV20-1 and TRBJ2-3; the D call may be TRBD1 or TRBD2 (5 bases each). The CDR3 contains 14 residues. CDR1 and CDR2 (germline): DFQATT, SNEGSKA (reference sequence). The V end was cut by 6 bases, the J end by 5 bases, with 18 bases between. The CDR3 loop reads CSATPGPWVDTQYF. The CDR3 DNA is TGCAGTGCCACACCGGGACCATGGGTAGATACGCAGTATTTT.

This clonotype was seen a handful of times. The rearrangement links TRBV15 to TRBJ2-2; 8 bases map to TRBD2. Germline values: CDR1 LNHNV, CDR2 YYDKDF (reference sequence). This CDR3 is built from 15 residues. With V trimmed by 1 base and J by 5 bases, 3 bases remained unmatched. The DNA for the CDR3 is TGTGCCACCAGCAGAGCCGGGGGGGCAACCGGGGAGCTGTTTTTT. This gives the protein CATSRAGGATGELFF.

This clonotype has a handful of counts. This chain uses TRBV6-4 with TRBJ2-1; D unresolved. V shed 11 bases and J shed 7 bases, with 9 bases lying between them. CDR1 is MRHNA, CDR2 SNTAGT, per germline. The CDR3 spans 10 residues. The CDR3 DNA follows: TGTGCCGCGAATGGAAATGAGCAGTTCTTC. Translation: CAANGNEQFF.

For this clonotype: Without the conserved terminal phenylalanine or tryptophan, this CDR3 likely stems from a read error. This chain uses TRBV11-2 with TRBJ2-7; 7 bases match TRBD1. The V segment lost 4 bases and the J segment 6 bases; nucleotides outside the gene matches: 0. Germline CDR1 SGHAT, CDR2 FQNNGV. This CDR3 region has 11 residues. The CDR3 bases are TGTGCCAGCAGCTACAGGGGCGAGCAGTACTAC. The encoded protein is CASSYRGEQYY.

CDR3 sequence (DNA): TGTGCCAGCAGCTTAGTCCAGCGCGGTTATTACGAGCAGTACTTC. This sequence encodes CASSLVQRGYYEQYF. The chain has TRBV7-2 and TRBJ2-7; D call uncertain. This CDR3 contains 15 residues. V was shortened by 1 base and J by 4 bases, with 14 bases between the two germline ends. Germline CDR1 SGHTA, CDR2 FQGNSA.

This clonotype was found a few times. The J gene is TRBJ2-7, the V gene TRBV4-3; TRBD2 matches 11 bases. The CDR3 length is 19 residues. CDR1 LGHNA and CDR2 YSLEER come from the germline V gene. The J segment lost 6 bases and the V segment lost 0 bases, leaving 16 bases of the junction unmatched. Here the CDR3 reads CASSQDRGLAGGPSLEQYF. DNA of the CDR3: TGCGCCAGCAGCCAAGATCGGGGGCTAGCGGGAGGACCGAGTCTCGAGCAGTACTTC.